This T cell receptor (beta chain) was documented in a study of human T cells and chemical hapten exposure. Findings and caveats of the study: There were significantly more large CDR3 similarity clusters among expanded TCRs than among controls. Patch test score was positively correlated with the counts of PT1 expanded TCRs.

A few counts support this clonotype. Its cognate antigen is unknown. The library attached unique molecular identifiers to individual cDNA molecules. TCRdb fed the RACE reads into MiXCR, producing one record per CDR3 protein. The sample comprises approximately 80,000 distinct CDR3 sequences, around 10% of which are singletons, and around 4.4% rests with the top ten. Time point: patch test 1, 2 weeks after DPC sensitization. Treatment given: therapeutic diphenylcyclopropenone sensitization with weekly scalp DPC. The material was whole blood, obtained in connection with sensitization to the hapten diphenylcyclopropenone (DPC). This TCR derives from a woman between 50 and 59 years old with alopecia areata. Some clones in this sample may be carry-over from other donors' samples.

The CDR3 DNA reads TGTGCCAGCAGCTTAAGGGGCGAGGGGTATAGCAATCAGCCCCAGCATTTT. Protein sequence: CASSLRGEGYSNQPQHF. The chain employs TRBV7-2 and TRBJ1-5, with D possibly being TRBD1 (5 bases). The CDR3 consists of 17 residues. Germline V gene sequence: CDR1 SGHTA, CDR2 FQGNSA. V gave up 2 bases and J gave up 0 bases, with 14 bases separating them.